The next 29 T cell receptor beta chains were all read from a single sample in a study of T cells after yellow fever vaccination (dated by TCRdb to about 2019). Sample treatment or condition, as interpreted from the label and publication: live attenuated yellow fever vaccine strain. The method behind the library was 5' RACE. TCRdb shows the sequencer as Illumina HiSeq 2500. TCRdb trimmed the raw reads at Q25, called clones with MiXCR and kept productive beta chains. CDR3 protein sequences are deduplicated, and each keeps its most common genes and DNA. A total of 550,000 to 750,000 distinct CDR3 sequences appear in this sample, approximately 13% of them only once. The top ten constitute 11% to 15% of the sample. The sample in question was PBMCs, obtained on the day of the yellow fever booster vaccination. The source is a young man who received the YFV17D yellow fever vaccine.

A few counts support this clonotype. The rearrangement uses TRBV18 and TRBJ1-4, with a weak D call TRBD1 (6 bases). V shed 2 bases and J shed 7 bases, with 11 bases lying between them. CDR3 length equals 14 residues. From germline, CDR1 is KGHSH and CDR2 LQKENI. CDR3 residues: CASSPSRGGEKLFF. In nucleotides, the CDR3 is TGTGCCAGCTCACCAAGCAGGGGAGGTGAAAAACTGTTTTTT.

CDR3 sequence (DNA): TGCAGTGCTTTGGAGCGGGAGTCCACCGGGGAGCTGTTTTTT. As protein: CSALERESTGELFF. The V call is TRBV20-1, the J call TRBJ2-2; 8 bases agree with TRBD2. Germline assignment: CDR1 DFQATT and CDR2 SNEGSKA (reference sequence). The CDR3 is 14 amino acids. Trimming at V came to 5 bases and at J to 4 bases, leaving 6 bases not matched to a gene.

This chain uses TRBV5-1 with TRBJ2-1, with D perhaps matching TRBD1 (6 bases). CDR3 length equals 14 residues. Trimming removed 2 bases at V and 10 bases at J, with 16 bases between. The germline V gene has CDR1 SGHRS and CDR2 YFSETQ. CDR3 protein: CASSFTRSQGEQFF. In DNA, the CDR3 is TGCGCCAGCAGCTTTACTCGCAGTCAGGGGGAGCAGTTCTTC.

This clonotype was counted between two and nine times. The chain has TRBV12-3 or TRBV12-4 and TRBJ2-5, with D possibly TRBD2 on 6 matching bases. Trimming shortened V by 6 bases and J by 2 bases, and 13 bases separated the two germline ends. The CDR3 is made up of 14 amino acids. In nucleotides, the CDR3 is TGTGCCAGCAGCTACCGGGAGTCACAAGAGACCCAGTACTTC. This codes for CASSYRESQETQYF.

This clonotype was observed a handful of times. This chain links TRBV5-6 with TRBJ2-3, with unresolved D. The germline V gene has CDR1 SGHDT and CDR2 YYEEEE. The CDR3 length is 14 residues. The germline V and J ends were trimmed by 1 base and 1 base, with 7 bases remaining between them. The CDR3 spells CASSLFRGTDTQYF. In DNA, the CDR3 is TGTGCCAGCAGCTTGTTTCGGGGCACAGATACGCAGTATTTT.

This clonotype has just a few counts. The V and J genes are TRBV29-1 and TRBJ2-5; D is ambiguous. V lost 7 bases to trimming and J lost 2 bases, with 11 bases between them. The CDR3 is 12 residues long. Germline V gene sequence: CDR1 SQVTM, CDR2 ANQGSEA. The CDR3: CSAKEQQETQYF. The CDR3 DNA sequence: TGCAGCGCCAAGGAGCAGCAAGAGACCCAGTACTTC.

V is TRBV7-2 and J is TRBJ2-3, with a tentative D call TRBD2 (5 bases). This CDR3 region has 15 residues. V lost 6 bases and J 6 bases, leaving 19 bases between the germline ends. The germline gives CDR1 SGHTA, CDR2 FQGNSA. The CDR3 nucleotides read TGTGCCAGCAGTCCAGGTCCTGGGAGAGGGGATACGCAGTATTTT. It specifies CASSPGPGRGDTQYF.

There are many counts of this clonotype. J is TRBJ2-5 and V is TRBV5-1; 8 positions agree with TRBD1. The CDR3 loop spans 13 amino acids. Trimming removed 5 bases from V and 2 bases from J; junction bases left unmatched: 2. Germline CDR1 SGHRS, CDR2 YFSETQ. The DNA of the CDR3 is TGCGCCAGCAGTGGGACAGGACAAGAGACCCAGTACTTC. Translation gives CASSGTGQETQYF.

The chain combines TRBV25-1 with TRBJ2-1; TRBD2 matches 13 bases. Germline V gene lookup returns CDR1 MGHDK and CDR2 SYGVNS. The V segment lost 5 bases and the J segment 9 bases; nucleotides outside the gene matches: 7. This CDR3 is built from 15 residues. As DNA, the CDR3 is TGTGCCAGCAGTCTACTAGCGGGAGGGCCTCCTGAGCAGTTCTTC. It specifies CASSLLAGGPPEQFF.

CDR3 DNA: TGTGCCAGCAGTTTTCCGGCGGGAGAGCAGTACTTC. Amino acid sequence: CASSFPAGEQYF. The chain recombines TRBV28 with TRBJ2-7; a weak D match, TRBD2 (6 bases). The V gene lost 3 bases and the J gene lost 7 bases, with 10 bases spanning the gap. The CDR3 runs to 12 residues. Germline CDR1 reads MDHEN; CDR2 reads SYDVKM.

In this sample, this clonotype turned up a few times. V gene TRBV12-5 combines with J gene TRBJ1-1; D unresolved. Germline-derived CDR1 and CDR2 are LGHNT and FRNRAP. This CDR3 has 13 amino acids. V was shortened by 8 bases and J by 3 bases, with 13 bases between the two germline ends. CDR3 protein: CASSPRSYTEAFF. The CDR3 nucleotides are TGTGCTAGTTCCCCCCGCAGTTACACTGAAGCTTTCTTT.

This clonotype appeared a few times. V is TRBV10-3 and J is TRBJ1-2; D is ambiguous. The CDR3 is 12 residues long. V gave up 0 bases and J gave up 4 bases, with 3 bases separating them. Germline CDR1 is ENHRY and CDR2 is SYGVKD. CDR3 amino acids: CAISESGYGYTF. For the CDR3, the DNA is TGTGCCATCAGTGAGTCTGGCTATGGCTACACCTTC.

This clonotype has only a few counts. V is TRBV20-1 and J is TRBJ1-4, with unresolved D. From germline, CDR1 is DFQATT and CDR2 SNEGSKA (reference sequence). The CDR3 sequence is 11 residues long. The CDR3 loop reads CGGQDNEKLFF. The CDR3 DNA sequence: TGCGGAGGGCAGGATAATGAAAAACTGTTTTTT.

As regards this clonotype: Germline and junction disagree at one end, which may indicate a read error. The chain couples TRBV9 to TRBJ2-7; D is perhaps TRBD2 (5 bases). The germline CDR1 and CDR2 sequences are SGDLS and YYNGEE. The CDR3 length is 14 residues. The chain's CDR3 is CASSVEPSSHEQYF. The CDR3 DNA sequence: TGTGCCAGCAGCGTAGAACCTAGCTCCCACGAGCAGTACTTC.

J is TRBJ2-2 and V is TRBV5-5; D is perhaps TRBD1 or TRBD2 (5 bases each). Germline V gives CDR1 SGHKS, CDR2 YYEKEE (reference sequence). CDR3 size: 17 residues. Trimming stripped 4 bases from V and 0 bases from J, with 16 bases between. Here the CDR3 reads CASSLRFGGTNTGELFF. The CDR3 region has the DNA TGTGCCAGCAGCCTGAGATTTGGGGGAACGAACACCGGGGAGCTGTTTTTT.

In this sample, this clonotype turned up a few times. CDR3 nucleotide sequence: TGTGCCAGCAGCTCACCATTCTCTGGAAACACCATATATTTT. This gives the protein CASSSPFSGNTIYF. The J gene is TRBJ1-3, the V gene TRBV5-6; D remains ambiguous. This CDR3 has 14 amino acids. The V end was cut by 3 bases, the J end by 0 bases, with 7 bases between. From germline, CDR1 is SGHDT and CDR2 YYEEEE. The full variable domain, rest sourced from reference TRBV5-6 and TRBJ1-3, is DAGVTQSPTHLIKTRGQQVTLRCSPKSGHDTVSWYQQALGQGPQFIFQYYEEEERQRGNFPDRFSGHQFPNYSSELNVNALLLGDSALYLCASSSPFSGNTIYFGEGSWLTVV.

CDR3 residues: CASRPSGASSYNEQFF. DNA of the CDR3: TGTGCCAGCAGACCGTCTGGGGCCAGCTCCTACAATGAGCAGTTCTTC. V and J are TRBV27 and TRBJ2-1, with a tentative D call TRBD1 (5 bases). The germline V gene has CDR1 MNHEY and CDR2 SMNVEV (reference sequence). The CDR3 is 16 residues long. Between the trimmed V and J ends, which lost 6 bases and 0 bases, there was a span of 15 bases.

CDR3 nucleotides: TGCGCCAGCAGCCAAATTTTTTCCGGGGGAGAGACCCAGTACTTC. Residues: CASSQIFSGGETQYF. V is TRBV4-3 and J is TRBJ2-5; D might be TRBD2 (6 bases). The germline gives CDR1 LGHNA, CDR2 YSLEER. V was pared by 2 bases and J by 4 bases, with 14 bases between. The length of the CDR3 is 15 residues.

The chain is built from TRBV27 and TRBJ2-2; perhaps TRBD1 as D (5 bases). This CDR3 is built from 14 residues. V was pared by 6 bases and J by 3 bases, with 11 bases between. Looked up from germline, CDR1 is MNHEY and CDR2 is SMNVEV (reference sequence). The chain's CDR3 is CASRGLRYTGELFF. The CDR3 DNA reads TGTGCCAGCAGGGGGCTAAGATACACCGGGGAGCTGTTTTTT.

V gene TRBV27 combines with J gene TRBJ2-2; D not certain. This CDR3 has 13 amino acids. Germline CDR1 is MNHEY and CDR2 is SMNVEV (reference sequence). Deletions cut 5 bases from V and 3 bases from J, with 7 bases between. The CDR3 DNA sequence: TGTGCCAGCAGTGGCAGATACACCGGGGAGCTGTTTTTT. Translation gives CASSGRYTGELFF.

This clonotype was detected a few times. The rearrangement uses TRBV6-5 and TRBJ2-2, with a weak D call TRBD2 (6 bases). The V gene lost 1 base and the J gene lost 0 bases, with 18 bases spanning the gap. This CDR3 has 19 amino acids. Per the germline V gene, CDR1 is MNHEY and CDR2 is SVGAGI. CDR3 nucleotide sequence: TGTGCCAGCAGTTACTTGGGCAGGGCGAGGGAGGCGAACACCGGGGAGCTGTTTTTT. Amino acids: CASSYLGRAREANTGELFF.

The chain uses TRBV6-5 and TRBJ1-6; D is uncertain. V was trimmed by 2 bases and J by 9 bases, leaving 11 bases between them. CDR1 is MNHEY and CDR2 is SVGAGI in the germline V gene. The CDR3 contains 14 residues. CDR3: CASSYTLPGSPLHF. In DNA, the CDR3 is TGTGCCAGCAGTTACACTTTACCGGGTTCACCCCTCCACTTT.

V is TRBV20-1 and J is TRBJ2-7, with D possibly matching TRBD2 (6 bases). Looked up from germline, CDR1 is DFQATT and CDR2 is SNEGSKA (reference sequence). The CDR3 contains 14 residues. Trimming removed 5 bases at V and 5 bases at J, with 19 bases between. The CDR3 DNA reads TGCAGTGCTGAACCCTTTCGGGAGCGGAACGAGCAGTACTTC. Translated: CSAEPFRERNEQYF.

This clonotype was counted many times. The gene calls are TRBV5-1 and TRBJ2-1, with D possibly being TRBD1 (5 bases). With 1 base removed from V and 0 bases from J, the gap between germline ends came to 8 bases. The CDR3 consists of 15 residues. The germline V gene encodes CDR1 SGHRS and CDR2 YFSETQ. The CDR3 loop reads CASSLQGGSYNEQFF. The CDR3 bases are TGCGCCAGCAGCTTGCAGGGCGGCTCCTACAATGAGCAGTTCTTC.

The chain is built from TRBV11-2 and TRBJ2-7; the D is unclear. Germline V lookup: CDR1 SGHAT, CDR2 FQNNGV. V was trimmed by 3 bases and J by 0 bases, leaving 27 bases between them. The CDR3 is 20 residues long. The CDR3 sequence is CASSLTISRMGSPSSYEQYF. CDR3 nucleotide sequence: TGTGCCAGCAGCTTGACAATTTCCAGAATGGGGTCGCCGAGCTCCTACGAGCAGTACTTC.

This clonotype occurred a few times. This sequence joins TRBV29-1 and TRBJ2-2, with D maybe TRBD1 (5 bases). This CDR3 region has 13 residues. Trimming left V 7 bases short and J 3 bases short, with 12 bases between. Germline V gene data show CDR1 as SQVTM and CDR2 as ANQGSEA. The CDR3 region is CSARQTYTGELFF. CDR3 coding DNA: TGCAGCGCAAGACAGACCTACACCGGGGAGCTGTTTTTT.

This clonotype came up a few times. The chain links TRBV30 to TRBJ2-4; D remains unclear. In germline, CDR1 is GTSNPN, CDR2 SVGIG (reference sequence). The CDR3 extends over 14 amino acids. Trimming pared 3 bases from V and 1 base from J, leaving 10 bases between. CDR3 region: CAWRAGWAKNIQYF. CDR3 DNA: TGTGCCTGGAGAGCAGGATGGGCCAAAAACATTCAGTACTTC.

This rearrangement joins TRBV7-2 to TRBJ2-1; D may be TRBD2 (5 bases). Trimming stripped 6 bases from V and 11 bases from J, with 14 bases between. The CDR3 has 12 residues. Germline assignment: CDR1 SGHTA and CDR2 FQGNSA. The CDR3 loop is CASRHVSGQQFF. CDR3 nucleotide sequence: TGTGCCAGCAGGCACGTCAGCGGACAGCAGTTCTTC.

This clonotype was counted between two and nine times. This chain joins TRBV28 and TRBJ2-1; TRBD2 matches 8 bases. This CDR3 contains 15 residues. Germline V lookup: CDR1 MDHEN, CDR2 SYDVKM. V gave up 4 bases and J gave up 5 bases; unmatched junction bases: 7. The DNA for the CDR3 is TGTGCCAGCAGTTCCTACGGGGGGGGCCACAATGAGCAGTTCTTC. It specifies CASSSYGGGHNEQFF. Using reference TRBV28 and TRBJ2-1 for the parts outside the CDR3, the full variable domain is DVKVTQSSRYLVKRTGEKVFLECVQDMDHENMFWYRQDPGLGLRLIYFSYDVKMKEKGDIPEGYSVSREKKERFSLILESASTNQTSMYLCASSSYGGGHNEQFFGPGTRLTVL.